The 4 T cell receptor beta chains given below trace back to one sample, sequenced in a study of Graves' ophthalmopathy and Graves' hyperthyroidism. RNA transcripts were the source from which TCR beta CDR3 regions were amplified. The library came from an HTBI-primed first-round RT-PCR and a second-round multiplex PCR. TCRdb fed the multiplex PCR reads into MiXCR, producing one record per CDR3 protein. Counted here are about 400,000 distinct CDR3 sequences, about 18% occurring once; the ten biggest clones make up roughly 1.4%. Sequencing was done on a sample of peripheral blood. All receptors come from a woman younger than 30 with Graves' ophthalmopathy.

The chain is built from TRBV30 and TRBJ1-2; TRBD1 agrees at 9 bases. V was clipped by 0 bases and J by 10 bases; unmatched bases: 9. Germline lookup yields CDR1 GTSNPN and CDR2 SVGIG (reference sequence). This CDR3 has 14 amino acids. The CDR3 coding sequence is TGTGCCTGGAGTGTGGGACAGGGATTGAATGTCTACACCTTC. This sequence encodes CAWSVGQGLNVYTF.

The chain is built from TRBV27 and TRBJ1-1; no definite D call. The CDR3 runs 13 residues. The germline V gene encodes CDR1 MNHEY and CDR2 SMNVEV (reference sequence). Trimming removed 2 bases from V and 4 bases from J, with 8 bases in between. Written as DNA, the CDR3 is TGTGCCAGCAGTTTAGCAGAGACCACTGAAGCTTTCTTT. This codes for CASSLAETTEAFF.

This clonotype was counted many times. The CDR3 sequence is CASHRRGGMNTEAFF. The CDR3 coding sequence is TGTGCCAGCCACCGGAGAGGGGGGATGAACACTGAAGCTTTCTTT. The chain employs TRBV19 and TRBJ1-1, with a tentative D call TRBD1 (6 bases). The CDR3 is 15 residues long. Deletions cut 9 bases from V and 0 bases from J, with 17 bases between. Germline V CDR1 and CDR2: LNHDA, SQIVND (reference sequence).

The chain has TRBV11-1 and TRBJ1-1; 7 nucleotides agree with TRBD1. CDR3 length: 17 amino acids. Trimming cost V 6 bases and J 1 base; bases outside gene matches: 14. Germline CDR1 SGHAT, CDR2 FQDESV (reference sequence). CDR3 loop: CASRGLARDRKNTEAFF. The CDR3, as DNA: TGTGCCAGCAGGGGACTAGCCCGGGACAGAAAGAACACTGAAGCTTTCTTT.